This T cell receptor beta chain emerged from a study of blood T cell repertoires in COVID-19. Study-level background: The study drew acute and convalescent COVID-19 samples from the United States, Italy and Spain. Sources were T cells, B-cell-depleted T cells, or PBMCs; the material itself was cDNA or gDNA.

The authors' processing: Amplified reference gene primers provided the basis for estimating nucleated cell counts. Libraries were prepared by immunoSEQ multiplex PCR; TCRdb keeps only in-frame clonotypes and omits some of them. Clonal size and the V and J genes are those of that table, whereas D and trimming came from the DNA. The table has 230,000 or so clones, roughly 88% seen once. Participants spanned ages roughly 18 to 90 years and resided in about two dozen US areas. CDR3 length: 15 amino acids. Germline V gene data show CDR1 as SGHTA and CDR2 as FQGNSA. Losses at the gene ends were 2 bases for V and 4 bases for J; bases not matched to a gene: 5. This clone was counted a single time.

The chain combines TRBV7-2 with TRBJ1-2; 9 positions agree with TRBD1. The sequenced sample was PBMCs or T cells enriched from blood (not recorded which). The receptor was derived from a middle-aged woman with acute COVID-19. The CDR3 is CASSLIGQGSYGYTF. Written as DNA, the CDR3 is TGTGCCAGCAGCTTAATCGGACAGGGGAGCTATGGCTACACCTTC.